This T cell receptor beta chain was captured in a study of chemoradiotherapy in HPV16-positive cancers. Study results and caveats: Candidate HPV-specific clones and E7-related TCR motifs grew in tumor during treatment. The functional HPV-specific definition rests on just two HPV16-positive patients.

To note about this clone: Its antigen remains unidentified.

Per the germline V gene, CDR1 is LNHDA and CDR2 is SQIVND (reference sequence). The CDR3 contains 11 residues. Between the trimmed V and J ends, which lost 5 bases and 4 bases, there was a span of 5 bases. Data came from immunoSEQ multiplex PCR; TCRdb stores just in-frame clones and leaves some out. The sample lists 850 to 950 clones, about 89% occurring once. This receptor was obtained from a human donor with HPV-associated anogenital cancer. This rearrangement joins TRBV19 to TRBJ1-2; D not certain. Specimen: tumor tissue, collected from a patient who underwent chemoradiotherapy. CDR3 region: CASSAVYGYTF. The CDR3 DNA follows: TGTGCCAGTAGTGCCGTCTATGGCTACACCTTC.